Reported below is one T cell receptor beta chain. Antigen: not known. The data are from a study of cytomegalovirus exposure and HLA in healthy donors. General study findings and limits: Most TCR sequences were rare, but some public TCRs occurred in many donors.

The V segment lost 3 bases and the J segment 5 bases; nucleotides outside the gene matches: 7. Looked up from germline, CDR1 is SEHNR and CDR2 is FQNEAQ (reference sequence). This CDR3 contains 16 residues. Sequenced by immunoSEQ multiplex PCR; TCRdb stores in-frame clones only, minus some. The table records approximately 100,000 clones, about 88% of them present only once. Sequenced input: PBMCs. This clonotype originated in a young man in good health and CMV-seropositive. V and J are TRBV7-9 and TRBJ1-6; 7 bases are a match to TRBD1. This CDR3 is CASSFEGGQNNSPLHF. The CDR3 bases are TGTGCCAGCAGCTTCGAAGGGGGACAGAATAATTCACCCCTCCACTTT.